The clone carrying this T cell receptor beta chain has a count of ten or more. Per germline, CDR1 SEHNR and CDR2 FQNEAQ (reference sequence). The V and J ends lost 4 bases and 1 base respectively, with 4 bases between them. There are 12 residues in the CDR3. Unique molecular identifiers were used to barcode this TCRbeta library. MiXCR was run by TCRdb on the PCR reads, yielding one entry per CDR3 protein. The sample includes 200,000 to 250,000 distinct CDR3 sequences, about a tenth seen only once; the top ten take around 6%. The data belong to a study of T-cell reconstitution after alpha-beta-depleted transplantation in children.

The rearrangement joins TRBV7-9 to TRBJ2-5; D unresolved. This clonotype was obtained from a human donor who donated a stem cell graft to a child with acute lymphoblastic leukemia. Here the sequenced sample was PBMCs from the stem cell graft donor, taken from the stem cell graft. The CDR3 DNA is TGTGCCAGCAGCTCAAGCCAAGAGACCCAGTACTTC. Encoded protein: CASSSSQETQYF.